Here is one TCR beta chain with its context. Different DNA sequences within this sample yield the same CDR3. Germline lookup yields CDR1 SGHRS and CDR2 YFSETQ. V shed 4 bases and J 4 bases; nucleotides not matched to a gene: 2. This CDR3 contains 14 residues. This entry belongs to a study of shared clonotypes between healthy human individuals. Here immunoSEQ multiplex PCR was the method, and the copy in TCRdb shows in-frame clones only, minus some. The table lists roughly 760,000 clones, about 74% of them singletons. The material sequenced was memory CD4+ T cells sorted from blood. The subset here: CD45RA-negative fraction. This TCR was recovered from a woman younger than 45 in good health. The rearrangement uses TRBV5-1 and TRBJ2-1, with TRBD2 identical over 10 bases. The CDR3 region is CASSKAGGYNEQFF. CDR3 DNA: TGCGCCAGCAGCAAAGCGGGGGGGTACAATGAGCAGTTCTTC. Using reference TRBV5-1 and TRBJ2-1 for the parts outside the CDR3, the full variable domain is KAGVTQTPRYLIKTRGQQVTLSCSPISGHRSVSWYQQTPGQGLQFLFEYFSETQRNKGNFPGRFSGRQFSNSRSEMNVSTLELGDSALYLCASSKAGGYNEQFFGPGTRLTVL.